This T cell receptor beta chain appears in the sequencing data of a study of vaccination effects on CD4 cells after COVID-19. Profiling relied on immunoSEQ multiplex PCR, and the TCRdb table lists in-frame clones only, not all of them. Counted here are 20,000 to 25,000 clones, about 73% occurring once; the ten biggest clones make up 12%. Sequencing was preceded by expansion of antigen-specific CD4+ T cells with viral peptide pools in the ViraFEST assay. Subsequent to less than eleven days of culture, CD4+ T cells were isolated. Vaccine recipients had no previous SARS-CoV-2 infection; their nucleocapsid antibodies were negative. Each well held about 2.1 million PBMC cultured with roughly 10 ug/ml peptides and approximately 11 IU/ml IL-2. Regarding this clone: Its target is not known.

Germline V gives CDR1 SGDLS, CDR2 YYNGEE. This CDR3 has 17 amino acids. The J segment lost 3 bases and the V segment lost 5 bases, leaving 15 bases of the junction unmatched. The TCR sequence derives from a human donor who received a COVID-19 vaccine. The source material was CD4+ T cells from PBMCs cultured with HCoV-229E spike peptides, sampled before COVID-19 vaccination. The V and J genes are TRBV9 and TRBJ1-2; 8 positions agree with TRBD1. The CDR3 sequence is CASRNPKADRAHYGYTF. DNA for the CDR3: TGTGCCAGCAGGAACCCAAAAGCGGACAGGGCCCACTATGGCTACACCTTC.